Shown below are 5 T cell receptor beta chains from a single sample sequenced in a study of T cell responses to AZD1222 COVID-19 vaccine. TCRdb's table, derived via immunoSEQ multiplex PCR, lists solely in-frame clones and lacks some. The table records about 180,000 clones, about nine tenths of them present only once. Specimen: peripheral blood, collected on day 0 of AZD1222 vaccination. These receptors all stem from an adult in good health.

The rearrangement links TRBV10-2 to TRBJ2-7, with TRBD2 matching 12 bases. J gave up 4 bases and V 6 bases, and 4 bases lay outside the gene matches. Germline V gene sequence: CDR1 WSHSY, CDR2 SAAADI. The CDR3 loop spans 14 amino acids. CDR3: CASREGLAGYEQYF. In DNA, the CDR3 is TGCGCCAGCAGAGAAGGACTAGCGGGGTACGAGCAGTACTTC.

This chain joins TRBV5-6 and TRBJ1-5; no clear D. The germline gives CDR1 SGHDT, CDR2 YYEEEE. V lost 1 base to trimming and J lost 6 bases, with 5 bases between them. The CDR3 runs 12 residues. CDR3: CASSLYSQPQHF. The CDR3 DNA is TGTGCCAGCAGCTTGTATAGTCAGCCCCAGCATTTT.

The V gene is TRBV4-3, the J gene TRBJ2-6, with a weak D call TRBD2 (5 bases). This CDR3 has 15 amino acids. V lost 1 base, J lost 8 bases, and 12 bases lay in between. Per the germline V gene, CDR1 is LGHNA and CDR2 is YSLEER. The CDR3 DNA is TGCGCCAGCAGCCAAGGGGGAGTCGGGACCAACGTCCTGACTTTC. Amino acid sequence: CASSQGGVGTNVLTF.

The rearrangement joins TRBV4-2 to TRBJ2-1, with D perhaps TRBD2 (6 bases). CDR1 LGHNA and CDR2 YNFKEQ come from the germline V gene. The CDR3 loop spans 17 amino acids. The germline V and J ends were trimmed by 1 base and 5 bases, with 18 bases remaining between them. The CDR3 reads CASSQARSAGSHNEQFF. The CDR3 DNA follows: TGTGCCAGCAGCCAAGCGAGATCCGCGGGGAGCCACAATGAGCAGTTCTTC.

The V gene is TRBV4-3, the J gene TRBJ2-1; perhaps TRBD1 as D (5 bases). CDR1 and CDR2 from the germline V gene are LGHNA and YSLEER. Trimming pared 0 bases from V and 3 bases from J, leaving 12 bases between. The CDR3 spans 16 residues. In DNA form, the CDR3 reads TGCGCCAGCAGCCAAGAGGGGCAGGATTACTACAATGAGCAGTTCTTC. As protein: CASSQEGQDYYNEQFF.